Below, one T cell receptor (beta chain) is given with its context. Researchers amplified the TCR beta CDR3 regions from RNA transcripts. An initial round of RT-PCR targeting the TCR CDR3 relied on the HTBI primer set. TCRdb reprocessed the multiplex PCR reads via MiXCR and lists one record per CDR3 protein. Here the sample spans 490,000 or so distinct CDR3 sequences, 16% being singletons. This sample is drawn from a study of T cells in Graves' hyperthyroidism and ophthalmopathy. Overall study: The authors collected peripheral blood at initial diagnosis, before any treatment.

At least 3 on the Clinical Activity Score was recorded for ophthalmopathy patients, who also had NOSPECS grade at least 4 and duration under 3 months. PBMCs stemmed from less than 13 ml fresh peripheral blood. Germline loops: CDR1 DFQATT, CDR2 SNEGSKA (reference sequence). V lost 3 bases and J 4 bases, leaving 16 bases between the germline ends. This CDR3 comprises 14 residues. The source is a woman between 25 and 40 years old with Graves' ophthalmopathy. The sequencing sample was made of blood. V is TRBV20-1 and J is TRBJ2-7, with D perhaps given as TRBD1 or TRBD2 (6 bases each). As DNA, the CDR3 is TGCAGTGCTAGGGAGGGCGGGACACTTTACGAGCAGTACTTC. Translated, it gives CSAREGGTLYEQYF.